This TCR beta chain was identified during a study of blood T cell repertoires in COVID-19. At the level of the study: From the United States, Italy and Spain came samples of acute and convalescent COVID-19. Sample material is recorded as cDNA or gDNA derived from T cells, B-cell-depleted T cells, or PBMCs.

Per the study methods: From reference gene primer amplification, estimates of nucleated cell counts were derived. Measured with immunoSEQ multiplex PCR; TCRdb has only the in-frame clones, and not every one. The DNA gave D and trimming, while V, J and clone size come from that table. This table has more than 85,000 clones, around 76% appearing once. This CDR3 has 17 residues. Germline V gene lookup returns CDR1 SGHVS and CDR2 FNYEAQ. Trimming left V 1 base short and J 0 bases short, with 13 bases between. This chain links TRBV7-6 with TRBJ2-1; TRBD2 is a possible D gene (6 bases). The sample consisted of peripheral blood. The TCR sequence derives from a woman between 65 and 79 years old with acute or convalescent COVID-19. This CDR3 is CASSLGGRGTSYNEQFF. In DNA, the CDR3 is TGTGCCAGCAGCTTAGGAGGCCGCGGGACCTCCTACAATGAGCAGTTCTTC. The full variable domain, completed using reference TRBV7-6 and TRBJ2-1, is GAGVSQSPRYKVTKRGQDVALRCDPISGHVSLYWYRQALGQGPEFLTYFNYEAQQDKSGLPNDRFSAERPEGSISTLTIQRTEQRDSAMYRCASSLGGRGTSYNEQFFGPGTRLTVL.